The 20 T cell receptor beta chains below all came from one sample that was sequenced in a study of CD8 T cells in Susac syndrome. When the RNA was reverse transcribed, random hexamers were used with an input of about 0.5 to 1 ug. MiXCR, run by TCRdb on the immunoSEQ multiplex PCR reads, gives a single entry per CDR3 protein. The table shows more than 200,000 distinct CDR3 sequences, with about 95% occurring only once. Material: CD4+ T cells from PBMCs. These receptors were collected from a human donor with Susac syndrome.

The chain is built from TRBV14 and TRBJ2-5; no firm D call. Germline CDR1 SGHDN, CDR2 FVKESK. This CDR3 comprises 13 residues. V was trimmed by 1 base and J by 4 bases, leaving 7 bases between them. Here the CDR3 reads CASSQGVRETQYF. The CDR3 DNA is TGTGCCAGCAGCCAAGGAGTAAGAGAGACCCAGTACTTC.

CDR3 loop: CASGGYTF. The CDR3 nucleotides read TGTGCCAGCGGAGGCTACACCTTC. The chain uses TRBV11-2 and TRBJ1-2; D gene ambiguous. CDR1 and CDR2 (germline): SGHAT, FQNNGV. Between the trimmed V and J ends, which lost 8 bases and 8 bases, there was a span of 3 bases. The CDR3 runs 8 residues.

CDR3 sequence reads: CASNGGVGTGELFF. CDR3 sequence (DNA): TGTGCCAGCAATGGGGGGGTGGGCACCGGGGAGCTGTTTTTT. This chain connects TRBV27 to TRBJ2-2; the match to TRBD2 covers 7 bases. V shed 7 bases and J 4 bases; nucleotides not matched to a gene: 6. Germline assignment: CDR1 MNHEY and CDR2 SMNVEV (reference sequence). The CDR3 spans 14 residues.

The rearrangement joins TRBV7-2 to TRBJ2-5; 7 nucleotides line up with TRBD1. V shed 2 bases, J shed 0 bases, and the junction held 9 bases outside the gene matches. The CDR3 has 17 amino acids. Germline values: CDR1 SGHTA, CDR2 FQGNSA. The CDR3 is CASSLSSQTGYQETQYF. CDR3 coding DNA: TGTGCCAGCAGCTTAAGTAGCCAGACAGGGTACCAAGAGACCCAGTACTTC.

This sequence joins TRBV27 and TRBJ2-1, with D tentatively TRBD1 (8 bases). CDR3 length: 16 residues. Germline values: CDR1 MNHEY, CDR2 SMNVEV (reference sequence). V was trimmed by 5 bases and J by 6 bases, leaving 20 bases between them. In DNA, the CDR3 is TGTGCCAGCAGTATCGGGGGGCAGGGGGCGAGCAATGAGCAGTTCTTC. It specifies CASSIGGQGASNEQFF.

This clonotype was counted once. V gene TRBV20-1 combines with J gene TRBJ1-6; TRBD1 is a possible D gene (5 bases). CDR1 is DFQATT, CDR2 SNEGSKA, per germline (reference sequence). Trimming stripped 3 bases from V and 0 bases from J, with 12 bases between. The CDR3 totals 16 residues. This CDR3 is CSARRDGSSYNSPLHF. The CDR3 bases are TGCAGTGCTAGGAGGGACGGGAGCTCCTATAATTCACCCCTCCACTTT.

The rearrangement joins TRBV19 to TRBJ2-7; D is uncertain. CDR1 is LNHDA and CDR2 is SQIVND in the germline V gene (reference sequence). Trimming shortened V by 5 bases and J by 3 bases, and 14 bases separated the two germline ends. CDR3 length: 14 amino acids. CDR3 DNA sequence: TGTGCCAGTAGTGAGGACCGGCGCTACTACGAGCAGTACTTC. As protein: CASSEDRRYYEQYF.

The chain joins TRBV6-2 or TRBV6-3 to TRBJ1-5; D unclear. The CDR3 loop spans 14 amino acids. V gave up 6 bases and J gave up 3 bases, with 12 bases separating them. CDR1 MNHEY and CDR2 SVGEGT come from the germline V gene. The CDR3 DNA follows: TGTGCCAGCAGCTTCGACGGATTCAATCAGCCCCAGCATTTT. Protein: CASSFDGFNQPQHF.

This clonotype was seen a few times. This sequence joins TRBV6-5 and TRBJ2-7; tentative D call: TRBD1 (6 bases). This CDR3 is built from 11 residues. V was trimmed by 8 bases and J by 5 bases, leaving 10 bases between them. Germline CDR1 and CDR2: MNHEY and SVGAGI. The CDR3 region is CASSRGDEQYF. DNA for the CDR3: TGTGCCAGCTCCAGGGGTGACGAGCAGTACTTC.

Regarding this clonotype: A much more abundant neighbour one base away suggests this may be a read error. This sequence joins TRBV3-1 and TRBJ1-1; D remains unclear. Per germline, CDR1 LGHDT and CDR2 YNNKEL (reference sequence). V shed 6 bases and J shed 1 base, with 3 bases lying between them. This CDR3 is 11 amino acids long. The CDR3 is CASSWNTEAFF. CDR3 sequence (DNA): TGTGCCAGCAGTTGGAACACTGAAGCTTTCTTT. Drawing the rest from reference TRBV3-1 and TRBJ1-1, the complete variable domain is DTAVSQTPKYLVTQMGNDKSIKCEQNLGHDTMYWYKQDSKKFLKIMFSYNNKELIINETVPNRFSPKSPDKAHLNLHINSLELGDSAVYFCASSWNTEAFFGQGTRLTVV.

The chain uses TRBV9 and TRBJ2-5; tentatively, D is TRBD1 (5 bases). Germline CDR1 and CDR2: SGDLS and YYNGEE. This CDR3 spans 15 amino acids. Between the trimmed V and J ends, which lost 1 base and 1 base, there was a span of 11 bases. CDR3 region: CASSVSGSRQETQYF. The CDR3 nucleotides are TGTGCCAGCAGCGTATCAGGGTCGCGCCAAGAGACCCAGTACTTC. Full variable domain (rest looked up from reference TRBV9 and TRBJ2-5): DSGVTQTPKHLITATGQRVTLRCSPRSGDLSVYWYQQSLDQGLQFLIQYYNGEERAKGNILERFSAQQFPDLHSELNLSSLELGDSALYFCASSVSGSRQETQYFGPGTRLLVL.

V gene TRBV9 combines with J gene TRBJ2-1; possibly TRBD2 for D (6 bases). CDR1 and CDR2 from the germline V gene are SGDLS and YYNGEE. Trimming removed 0 bases at V and 10 bases at J, with 17 bases between. The CDR3 is made up of 15 amino acids. The CDR3 DNA is TGTGCCAGCAGCGTAGGGGGCGCGGGGTTTGTGGAGCAGTTCTTC. Amino acid sequence: CASSVGGAGFVEQFF.

The rearrangement uses TRBV14 and TRBJ1-2; D is unresolved. CDR1 SGHDN and CDR2 FVKESK come from the germline V gene. The CDR3 runs to 13 residues. Trimming cost V 5 bases and J 3 bases, with 10 bases left between them. CDR3 nucleotide sequence: TGTGCCAGCAGCGAGAGTCGGGACTATGGCTACACCTTC. Translated: CASSESRDYGYTF.

The chain recombines TRBV18 with TRBJ2-7; TRBD1 agrees at 7 bases. CDR3 length: 14 amino acids. V trimming: 6 bases; J trimming: 2 bases; junction bases outside the gene matches: 7. Germline lookup yields CDR1 KGHSH and CDR2 LQKENI. Here the CDR3 reads CASSADRAPYEQYF. The CDR3, as DNA: TGTGCCAGCTCTGCCGACAGGGCCCCCTACGAGCAGTACTTC.

The CDR3 protein is CASSLPNSGYTF. Here the CDR3 DNA reads TGTGCCAGCAGCTTACCAAATTCTGGCTACACCTTC. J is TRBJ1-2 and V is TRBV7-2; D remains unclear. With 2 bases removed from V and 7 bases from J, the gap between germline ends came to 8 bases. This CDR3 is built from 12 residues. Germline CDR1 SGHTA, CDR2 FQGNSA. Full variable domain (remainder filled in from reference TRBV7-2 and TRBJ1-2): GAGVSQSPSNKVTEKGKDVELRCDPISGHTALYWYRQSLGQGLEFLIYFQGNSAPDKSGLPSDRFSAERTGGSVSTLTIQRTQQEDSAVYLCASSLPNSGYTFGSGTRLTVV.

This chain links TRBV7-3 with TRBJ2-5; 8 bases are a match to TRBD1. The CDR3 has 14 residues. V shed 5 bases, J shed 1 base, and the junction held 3 bases outside the gene matches. CDR1 and CDR2 (germline): SGHTA, FQGTGA. CDR3 in DNA: TGTGCCAGCAGCAGGACAGGGTTCCAAGAGACCCAGTACTTC. Translated, it gives CASSRTGFQETQYF. Full variable domain (outside the CDR3, taken from reference TRBV7-3 and TRBJ2-5): GAGVSQTPSNKVTEKGKYVELRCDPISGHTALYWYRQSLGQGPEFLIYFQGTGAADDSGLPNDRFFAVRPEGSVSTLKIQRTERGDSAVYLCASSRTGFQETQYFGPGTRLLVL.

The J gene is TRBJ2-3, the V gene TRBV3-1; TRBD2 matches at 8 bases. Trimming took 1 base from V and 3 from J; bases not matched to a gene: 3. The CDR3 has 15 residues. The germline V gene encodes CDR1 LGHDT and CDR2 YNNKEL (reference sequence). The CDR3, as DNA: TGTGCCAGCAGCCAAGGTGGCGGGGGGACAGATACGCAGTATTTT. Translating it yields CASSQGGGGTDTQYF.

V usage is TRBV4-1 and J usage is TRBJ2-5, with D unresolved. V was trimmed by 5 bases and J by 3 bases, leaving 10 bases between them. Germline CDR1 reads MGHRA; CDR2 reads YSYEKL. The CDR3 contains 13 residues. The CDR3 reads CASSSRRKETQYF. CDR3 DNA sequence: TGCGCCAGCAGCTCAAGAAGAAAAGAGACCCAGTACTTC.

The V gene is TRBV7-6, the J gene TRBJ1-4; D gene ambiguous. CDR1 is SGHVS and CDR2 is FNYEAQ in the germline V gene. V lost 6 bases and J lost 8, with 13 bases in between. This CDR3 contains 13 residues. The CDR3 DNA reads as TGTGCCAGCAGGATCTCGGGCGGAGAAAAACTGTTTTTT. It yields the protein CASRISGGEKLFF.

The CDR3 is CATSRDRDATNTEAFF. The CDR3 DNA is TGTGCCACCAGCAGAGATAGGGATGCGACGAACACTGAAGCTTTCTTT. V is TRBV15 and J is TRBJ1-1; D remains unclear. The CDR3 is 16 residues long. The germline V gene has CDR1 LNHNV and CDR2 YYDKDF (reference sequence). Trimming cost V 0 bases and J 1 base, with 12 bases left between them.